This TCR beta chain emerged from a study of CD8 T cells in Susac syndrome. About the research overall: When their blood was taken, patients with Susac syndrome were therapy-naive, taking corticosteroids, or taking intravenous immunoglobulin alone.

Purification of the CD8+ and CD4+ T cells relied on negative isolation, and TEMRA cells underwent FACS enrichment. RNA totalling about 0.45 to 1 ug underwent reverse transcription with random hexamers. Multiplex PCR with immunoSEQ amplified the TCR beta CDR3 across 54 Vbeta and 13 Jbeta. TCRdb recomputed calls from the immunoSEQ multiplex PCR reads with MiXCR, one row per CDR3 protein. Here the sample spans about 83,000 distinct CDR3 sequences, 95% to 97% being singletons. The V gene's germline CDR1 is SGHVS and CDR2 FQNEAQ. CDR3 length: 16 residues. V shed 1 base and J 3 bases; nucleotides not matched to a gene: 4.

The source of this sequence is a human donor with Susac syndrome. The chain employs TRBV7-8 and TRBJ2-4; 9 bases map to TRBD2. Sequenced sample: CD8+ T cells from PBMCs. The CDR3 reads CASSLELAGDKNIQYF. The CDR3, as DNA: TGTGCCAGCAGCTTAGAACTAGCGGGTGACAAAAACATTCAGTACTTC.